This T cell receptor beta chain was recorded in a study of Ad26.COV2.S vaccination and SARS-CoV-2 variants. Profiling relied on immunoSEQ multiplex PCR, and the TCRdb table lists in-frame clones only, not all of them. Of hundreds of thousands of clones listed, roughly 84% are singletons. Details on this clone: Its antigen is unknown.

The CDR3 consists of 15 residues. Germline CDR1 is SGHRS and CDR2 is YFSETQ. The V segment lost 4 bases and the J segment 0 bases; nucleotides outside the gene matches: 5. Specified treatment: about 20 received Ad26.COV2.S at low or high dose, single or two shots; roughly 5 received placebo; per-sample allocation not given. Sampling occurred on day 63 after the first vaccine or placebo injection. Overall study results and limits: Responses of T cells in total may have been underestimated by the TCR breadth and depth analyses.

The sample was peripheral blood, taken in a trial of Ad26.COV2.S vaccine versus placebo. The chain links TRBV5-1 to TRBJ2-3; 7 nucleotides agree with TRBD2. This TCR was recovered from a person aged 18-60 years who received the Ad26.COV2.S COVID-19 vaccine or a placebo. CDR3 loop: CASSPAGVSTDTQYF. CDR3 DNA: TGCGCCAGCAGCCCGGCGGGGGTTAGCACAGATACGCAGTATTTT. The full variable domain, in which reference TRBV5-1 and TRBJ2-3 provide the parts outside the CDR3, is KAGVTQTPRYLIKTRGQQVTLSCSPISGHRSVSWYQQTPGQGLQFLFEYFSETQRNKGNFPGRFSGRQFSNSRSEMNVSTLELGDSALYLCASSPAGVSTDTQYFGPGTRLTVL.